Following are 8 T cell receptor beta chains from one sample sequenced in a study of T cell changes during pregnancy in multiple sclerosis. Here immunoSEQ multiplex PCR was the method, and the copy in TCRdb shows in-frame clones only, minus some. The sample consists of about 40,000 clones, 88% of them appearing once. Sequenced material: peripheral blood, taken in the first trimester of pregnancy. Receptors were obtained from a female donor in good health, enrolled as a control in a pregnancy study.

The V and J genes are TRBV13 and TRBJ2-4, with 9 nucleotides matching TRBD1. Germline CDR1 is PRHDT and CDR2 is FYEKMQ (reference sequence). This CDR3 is 20 amino acids long. The V and J ends lost 6 bases and 2 bases, in that order; junction bases with no gene match: 20. This CDR3 reads CASSRFTIGQGRATKNIQYF. The CDR3 DNA reads TGTGCCAGCAGTCGTTTTACAATTGGACAGGGGCGGGCGACCAAAAACATTCAGTACTTC.

CDR3 sequence: CASKTGTSGSYEQYF. CDR3 sequence (DNA): TGTGCCAGTAAGACCGGGACTAGCGGCTCCTACGAGCAGTACTTC. The V gene is TRBV25-1, the J gene TRBJ2-7; 11 bases agree with TRBD2. V shed 9 bases and J 0 bases; nucleotides not matched to a gene: 7. CDR1 MGHDK and CDR2 SYGVNS come from the germline V gene. The CDR3 totals 15 residues.

This clone came up once. The rearrangement links TRBV7-2 to TRBJ2-3; the match to TRBD2 covers 7 bases. V shed 5 bases and J 4 bases; nucleotides not matched to a gene: 12. CDR1 and CDR2 (germline): SGHTA, FQGNSA. The CDR3 is 16 amino acids. The CDR3 loop is CASSTMSAGEADTQYF. DNA for the CDR3: TGTGCCAGCAGCACGATGTCGGCGGGGGAGGCAGATACGCAGTATTTT.

This clone is a singleton in its sample. In the same sample, other DNA sequences code for this CDR3. The gene calls are TRBV6-1 and TRBJ2-3; 12 bases match TRBD2. This CDR3 has 17 amino acids. Germline V gene data show CDR1 as MNHNS and CDR2 as SASEGT. J lost 2 bases, V lost 0 bases, and 3 bases had no gene match. The CDR3 region is CASSEALAGGSTDTQYF. In nucleotides, the CDR3 is TGTGCCAGCAGTGAAGCGCTAGCGGGGGGGTCCACAGATACGCAGTATTTT.

The V call is TRBV4-3, the J call TRBJ1-4; 9 bases are shared with TRBD1. The V gene end was trimmed by 1 base and the J gene end by 8 bases; junction bases not matched to a gene: 5. This CDR3 is 15 amino acids long. Germline CDR1 and CDR2: LGHNA and YSLEER. The CDR3 is CASSQGTGVSEKLFF. CDR3 bases: TGCGCCAGCAGCCAAGGGACAGGGGTATCAGAAAAACTGTTTTTT.

The genes are TRBV27 and TRBJ2-5; 11 bases align to TRBD1. The closer fit of TRBJ2-7 to the DNA end suggests the J call may be wrong. Germline assignment: CDR1 MNHEY and CDR2 SMNVEV (reference sequence). CDR3 length: 17 residues. The CDR3 sequence: CASSPTEDRGRRYEQYF. The DNA of the CDR3 is TGTGCCAGCAGCCCTACAGAGGACAGGGGGCGCCGATACGAGCAGTACTTC.

This chain connects TRBV6-5 to TRBJ2-7, with 9 bases identical to TRBD1. CDR1 and CDR2 (germline): MNHEY, SVGAGI. The CDR3 length is 13 residues. Germline trimming cut 4 bases from V and 5 bases from J; bases unmatched to any gene: 3. CDR3 region: CASSSGQGNEQYF. The DNA for the CDR3 is TGTGCCAGCAGTTCGGGACAGGGAAACGAGCAGTACTTC.

Here the CDR3 reads CASKGLQGGNIQYF. DNA for the CDR3: TGTGCCAGCAAAGGTTTACAAGGAGGAAACATTCAGTACTTC. The V gene is TRBV2, the J gene TRBJ2-4, with D maybe TRBD2 (5 bases). Germline CDR1 is SNHLY and CDR2 is FYNNEI. This CDR3 comprises 14 residues. V lost 7 bases and J 6 bases, leaving 16 bases between the germline ends.